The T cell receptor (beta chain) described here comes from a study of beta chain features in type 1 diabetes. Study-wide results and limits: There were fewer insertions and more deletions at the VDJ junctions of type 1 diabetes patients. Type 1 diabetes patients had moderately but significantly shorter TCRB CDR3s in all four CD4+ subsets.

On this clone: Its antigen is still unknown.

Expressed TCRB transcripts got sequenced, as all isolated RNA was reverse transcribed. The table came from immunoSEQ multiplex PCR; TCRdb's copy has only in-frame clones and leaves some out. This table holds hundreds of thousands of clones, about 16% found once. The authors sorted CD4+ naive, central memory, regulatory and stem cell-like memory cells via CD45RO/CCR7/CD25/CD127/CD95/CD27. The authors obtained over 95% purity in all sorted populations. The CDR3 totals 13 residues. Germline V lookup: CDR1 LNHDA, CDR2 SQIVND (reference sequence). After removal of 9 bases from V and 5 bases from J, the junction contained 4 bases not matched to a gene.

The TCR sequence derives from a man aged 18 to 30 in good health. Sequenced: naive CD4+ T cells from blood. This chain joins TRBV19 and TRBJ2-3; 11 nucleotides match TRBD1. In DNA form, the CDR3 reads TGTGCCAGCTCGGACAGGGGGCAAGATACGCAGTATTTT. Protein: CASSDRGQDTQYF.